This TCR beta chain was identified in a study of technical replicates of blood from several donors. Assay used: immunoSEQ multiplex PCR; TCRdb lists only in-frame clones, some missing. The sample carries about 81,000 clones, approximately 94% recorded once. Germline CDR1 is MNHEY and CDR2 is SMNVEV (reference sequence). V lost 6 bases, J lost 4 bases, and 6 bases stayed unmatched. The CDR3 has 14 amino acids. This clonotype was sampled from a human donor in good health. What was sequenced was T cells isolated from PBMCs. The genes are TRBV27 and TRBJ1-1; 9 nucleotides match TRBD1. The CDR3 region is CASSPGTGITEAFF. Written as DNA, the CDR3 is TGTGCCAGCAGCCCCGGGACAGGGATCACTGAAGCTTTCTTT.